Detailed here is one TCR beta chain. As yet, its antigen is unknown. This sample is part of a study of CD8 T cells in Susac syndrome. Overall study: Active disease was present in about 6 of the sequenced Susac syndrome patients, and remission in eight. Study-level points and caveats: Clonal expansion was missing from Susac syndrome CD4+ T cell repertoires.

Germline V gene lookup returns CDR1 SGHTA and CDR2 FQGNSA. The CDR3 extends over 15 amino acids. V lost 1 base to trimming and J lost 5 bases, with 14 bases between them. TEMRA cells were FACS-enriched, with CD8+ and CD4+ T cells isolated negatively. RNA amounts of roughly 0.45 to 1 ug underwent reverse transcription with random hexamers. An immunoSEQ multiplex PCR generated amplified TCR beta CDR3 products spanning 54 Vbeta and 13 Jbeta. TCRdb redid the calling of the immunoSEQ multiplex PCR reads with MiXCR, one entry per CDR3 protein. The sample includes over 150,000 distinct CDR3 sequences, roughly 95% seen only once; the top ten take 0.12%.

Sequencing was done on a sample of CD4+ T cells from PBMCs. This sequence was found in a human donor with Susac syndrome. This chain uses TRBV7-2 with TRBJ2-5; no clear D gene. The CDR3 spells CASSLVWAPRETQYF. The DNA for the CDR3 is TGTGCCAGCAGCTTAGTTTGGGCCCCACGGGAGACCCAGTACTTC. Full variable domain (outside the CDR3, taken from reference TRBV7-2 and TRBJ2-5): GAGVSQSPSNKVTEKGKDVELRCDPISGHTALYWYRQSLGQGLEFLIYFQGNSAPDKSGLPSDRFSAERTGGSVSTLTIQRTQQEDSAVYLCASSLVWAPRETQYFGPGTRLLVL.